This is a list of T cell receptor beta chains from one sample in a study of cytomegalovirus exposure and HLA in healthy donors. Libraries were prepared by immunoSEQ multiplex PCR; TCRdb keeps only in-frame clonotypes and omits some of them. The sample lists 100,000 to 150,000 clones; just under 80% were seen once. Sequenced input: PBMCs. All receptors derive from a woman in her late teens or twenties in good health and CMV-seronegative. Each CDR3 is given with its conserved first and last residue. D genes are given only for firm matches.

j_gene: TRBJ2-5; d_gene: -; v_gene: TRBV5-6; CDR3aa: CASSLWTQETQYF
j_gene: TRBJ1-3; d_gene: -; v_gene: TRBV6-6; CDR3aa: CASTGDSGNTIYF
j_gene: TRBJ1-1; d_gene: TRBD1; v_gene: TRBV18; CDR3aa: CASSGTGESEAFF
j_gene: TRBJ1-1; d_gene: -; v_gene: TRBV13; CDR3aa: CASSIQGTEAFF
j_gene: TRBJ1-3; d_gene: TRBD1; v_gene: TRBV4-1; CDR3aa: CASSLPKHRGTQAIYF
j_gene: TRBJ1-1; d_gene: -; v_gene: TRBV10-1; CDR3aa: CASSERQLNTEAFF
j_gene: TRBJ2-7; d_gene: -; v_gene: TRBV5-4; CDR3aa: CALSSTEDYEQYF
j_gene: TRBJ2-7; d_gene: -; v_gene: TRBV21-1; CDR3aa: CASSHTGGGGFEQYF
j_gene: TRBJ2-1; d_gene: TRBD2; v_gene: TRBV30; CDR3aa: CAWSVGRTSGINEQFF
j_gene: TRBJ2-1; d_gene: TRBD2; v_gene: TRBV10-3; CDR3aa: CAISGRNNEQFF
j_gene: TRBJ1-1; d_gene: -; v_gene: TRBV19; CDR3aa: CASLKLAENTEAFF
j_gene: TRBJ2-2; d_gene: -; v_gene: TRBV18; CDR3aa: CASSVDSNTGELFF
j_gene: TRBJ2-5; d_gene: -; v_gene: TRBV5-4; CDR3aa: CASSSWAGRETQYF
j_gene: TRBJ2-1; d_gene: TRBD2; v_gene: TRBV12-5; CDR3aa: CASGLVGGDEQFF
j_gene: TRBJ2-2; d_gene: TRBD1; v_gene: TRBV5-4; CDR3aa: CASSSTGGTFGELFF
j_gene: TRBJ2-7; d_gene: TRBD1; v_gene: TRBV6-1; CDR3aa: CASSSGTGGKYF
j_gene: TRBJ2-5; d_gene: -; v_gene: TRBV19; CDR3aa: CASSSQRQETQYF
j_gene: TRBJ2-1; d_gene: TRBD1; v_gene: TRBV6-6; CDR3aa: CASTLGTGGFDEQFF
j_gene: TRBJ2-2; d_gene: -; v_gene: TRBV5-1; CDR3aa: CASSAGQTNTGELFF
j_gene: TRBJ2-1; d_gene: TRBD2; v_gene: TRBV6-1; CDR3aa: CASTGTSGRWGQFF
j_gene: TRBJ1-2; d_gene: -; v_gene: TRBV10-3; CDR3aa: CAISARNTQGLGYGYTF
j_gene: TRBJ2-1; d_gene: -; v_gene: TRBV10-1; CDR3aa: CASSDRAGSPYNEQFF
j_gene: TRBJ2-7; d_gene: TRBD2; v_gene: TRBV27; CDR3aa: CASSRRTSGSAYEQYF
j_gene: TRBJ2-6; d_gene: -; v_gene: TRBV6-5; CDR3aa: CASSPTAGANVLTF
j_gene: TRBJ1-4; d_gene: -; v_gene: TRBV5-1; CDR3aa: CASSSALGGNEKLFF
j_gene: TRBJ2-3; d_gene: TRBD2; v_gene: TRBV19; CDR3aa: CASSPGTRWAQYF
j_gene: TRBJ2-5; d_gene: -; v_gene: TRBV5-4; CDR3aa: CASSLQEETQYF
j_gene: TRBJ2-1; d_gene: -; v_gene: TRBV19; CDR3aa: CASSNHLAGNSYNEQFF
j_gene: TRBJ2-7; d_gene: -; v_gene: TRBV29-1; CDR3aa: CSVEASASYEQYF